This T cell receptor beta chain came from a study of response to subunit inactivated influenza vaccine. Points from the study as a whole: Authors proposed each seasonal influenza vaccination draws in few new T cells.

In germline, CDR1 is SGHTA, CDR2 FQGNSA. The CDR3 has 16 residues. Trimming pared 6 bases from V and 2 bases from J, leaving 18 bases between. This clonotype was observed a handful of times. Antigen unknown. Via MiXCR, TCRdb re-called the RT-PCR reads, giving one row per CDR3 protein. The sample includes 650,000 to 800,000 distinct CDR3 sequences, approximately 13% of them seen just once. The sequencing used PBMCs from blood, collected around 15 days before vaccination. The sequence was obtained from a man aged 45-60 years who received an inactivated influenza vaccine. The chain joins TRBV7-2 to TRBJ2-3; perhaps D is TRBD1 or TRBD2 (5 bases each). CDR3 DNA sequence: TGTGCCAGCAGGCTCTCGCCCGGGACGGTCACAGATACGCAGTATTTT. This sequence encodes CASRLSPGTVTDTQYF.